These 23 T cell receptor beta chains share one sample of origin, sequenced in a study of blood T cell repertoires in COVID-19. The repertoire was sequenced with immunoSEQ multiplex PCR; TCRdb's copy has only in-frame clones and lacks some. The repertoire holds about 310,000 clones, roughly 86% seen once, with approximately 8.1% in the top ten. The sample taken for sequencing was peripheral blood. The receptors were sampled from a woman aged 45-65 years who had recovered from COVID-19.

This CDR3 is CASSKVGPTGELFF. CDR3 in DNA: TGTGCCAGCAGTAAAGTTGGCCCCACCGGGGAGCTGTTTTTT. The chain combines TRBV28 with TRBJ2-2, with no clear D. The V end lost 5 bases, the J end lost 4 bases, and 11 bases lay between the germline ends. This CDR3 is 14 amino acids long. Germline CDR1 reads MDHEN; CDR2 reads SYDVKM.

The CDR3 region is CASSQAPSRIQYF. The CDR3 nucleotides read TGTGCCAGCAGCCAAGCCCCCTCGCGTATCCAGTACTTC. The chain combines TRBV3-1 (or the pseudogene TRBV3-2) with TRBJ2-5, with D unresolved. V was shortened by 1 base and J by 10 bases, with 13 bases between the two germline ends. The CDR3 sequence is 13 residues long. Germline lookup yields CDR1 LGHDT and CDR2 YNNKEL (reference sequence).

The gene calls are TRBV5-1 and TRBJ2-5; 7 bases agree with TRBD2. In germline, CDR1 is SGHRS, CDR2 YFSETQ. V shed 0 bases and J 5 bases; nucleotides not matched to a gene: 4. The CDR3 has 14 amino acids. CDR3 loop: CASSLGLAIETQYF. As DNA, the CDR3 is TGCGCCAGCAGCTTGGGACTAGCTATTGAGACCCAGTACTTC.

The chain recombines TRBV28 with TRBJ2-7, with 7 nucleotides matching TRBD1. CDR1 and CDR2 from the germline V gene are MDHEN and SYDVKM. V lost 5 bases, J lost 3 bases, and 1 base stayed unmatched. This CDR3 contains 12 residues. The CDR3 DNA sequence: TGTGCCAGCAGTCGGGACAGCTACGAGCAGTACTTC. It encodes CASSRDSYEQYF.

This rearrangement joins TRBV2 to TRBJ1-5; D is ambiguous. This CDR3 is 14 amino acids long. Germline V lookup: CDR1 SNHLY, CDR2 FYNNEI. The ends were cut back, 4 bases at V and 3 bases at J, with 10 bases in the middle. The DNA for the CDR3 is TGTGCCAGCAGTGGCAGGAGGGCCAATCAGCCCCAGCATTTT. Encoded protein: CASSGRRANQPQHF.

Concerning this clone: This sample also contains other DNA sequences that code for the same CDR3. This chain joins TRBV20-1 and TRBJ2-5, with D possibly being TRBD2 (6 bases). This CDR3 is built from 11 residues. Trimming took off 6 bases at V and 5 bases at J, with 10 bases between the two ends. Germline V gene sequence: CDR1 DFQATT, CDR2 SNEGSKA (reference sequence). CDR3 bases: TGCAGTGCCCTCAGCGGGGAGACCCAGTACTTC. The encoded protein is CSALSGETQYF.

This chain uses TRBV29-1 with TRBJ1-1; no clear D gene. Germline assignment: CDR1 SQVTM and CDR2 ANQGSEA. This CDR3 comprises 12 residues. The ends were cut back, 5 bases at V and 2 bases at J, with 9 bases in the middle. This CDR3 reads CSVSQTNTEAFF. Written as DNA, the CDR3 is TGCAGCGTTTCCCAAACTAACACTGAAGCTTTCTTT.

The genes are TRBV6-6 and TRBJ2-3, with 10 bases fitting TRBD1. This CDR3 has 15 residues. Looked up from germline, CDR1 is MNHNY and CDR2 is SVGAGI (reference sequence). V gave up 7 bases and J gave up 6 bases; unmatched junction bases: 10. The CDR3: CASNSRDRGYDTQYF. The CDR3 bases are TGTGCCAGCAACTCCCGGGACAGGGGATACGATACGCAGTATTTT.

This clone has a single count. The chain uses TRBV18 and TRBJ2-1; possibly TRBD1 for D (5 bases). The germline CDR1 and CDR2 sequences are KGHSH and LQKENI. V shed 10 bases and J shed 8 bases, with 18 bases lying between them. This CDR3 contains 13 residues. The CDR3 loop reads CATTPRGRDEQFF. The DNA for the CDR3 is TGTGCCACCACGCCGCGTGGCAGGGATGAGCAGTTCTTC.

The chain couples TRBV3-1 (or the pseudogene TRBV3-2) to TRBJ2-5; 8 positions match TRBD2. The CDR3 loop spans 15 amino acids. V lost 6 bases, J lost 0 bases, and 6 bases stayed unmatched. The germline gives CDR1 LGHDT, CDR2 YNNKEL (reference sequence). This CDR3 is CASRPAGANQETQYF. CDR3 nucleotides: TGTGCCAGCAGACCAGCGGGGGCCAACCAAGAGACCCAGTACTTC.

In its sample, this clone was seen once. This chain joins TRBV2 and TRBJ1-2; tentative D call: TRBD1 (5 bases). Trimming took 7 bases from V and 8 from J, leaving 20 bases between them. The V gene's germline CDR1 is SNHLY and CDR2 FYNNEI. The length of the CDR3 is 14 residues. CDR3 nucleotide sequence: TGTGCCAGCAAGGCTTTTGGGGGGGAGGAGGGCTACACCTTC. Protein sequence: CASKAFGGEEGYTF.

The rearrangement joins TRBV6-2 or TRBV6-3 to TRBJ2-3; 8 bases agree with TRBD2. V gave up 5 bases and J gave up 2 bases; unmatched junction bases: 6. The CDR3 consists of 15 residues. Germline lookup yields CDR1 MNHEY and CDR2 SVGEGT. CDR3 sequence reads: CASSQLAGFTDTQYF. CDR3 nucleotides: TGTGCCAGCAGTCAATTAGCGGGGTTCACAGATACGCAGTATTTT.

The chain is built from TRBV5-4 and TRBJ2-7; tentative D call: TRBD1 (6 bases). Per germline, CDR1 SGHNT and CDR2 YYREEE (reference sequence). The CDR3 has 14 residues. Trimming took 0 bases from V and 2 from J, leaving 9 bases between them. Here the CDR3 DNA reads TGTGCCAGCAGCTTGGAAGGGGGTACCTACGAGCAGTACTTC. This encodes CASSLEGGTYEQYF.

The rearrangement links TRBV4-3 to TRBJ2-1; 8 nucleotides align to TRBD1. V lost 2 bases and J lost 0; bases outside the gene matches: 9. Germline V gene lookup returns CDR1 LGHNA and CDR2 YSLEER. The CDR3 covers 18 residues. The CDR3 loop reads CASSQSGQGASSYNEQFF. The CDR3 coding sequence is TGCGCCAGCAGCCAATCTGGACAGGGTGCGAGCTCCTACAATGAGCAGTTCTTC.

CDR3 sequence reads: CASSRSPGQGYSNQPQHF. Written as DNA, the CDR3 is TGTGCCAGCAGTCGGTCGCCGGGACAGGGATATAGCAATCAGCCCCAGCATTTT. The rearrangement uses TRBV28 and TRBJ1-5, with TRBD1 identical over 9 bases. CDR3 length: 18 amino acids. The germline V gene has CDR1 MDHEN and CDR2 SYDVKM. Unmatched junction bases numbered 11, after V lost 5 bases and J lost 0 bases.

This chain links TRBV5-4 with TRBJ1-1; 7 bases are a match to TRBD1. CDR1 is SGHNT, CDR2 YYREEE, per germline (reference sequence). The CDR3 totals 14 residues. Trimming took 2 bases from V and 1 from J; bases not matched to a gene: 2. CDR3 coding DNA: TGTGCCAGCAGCTTAAGACAGGGGAACACTGAAGCTTTCTTT. This encodes CASSLRQGNTEAFF.

The rearrangement joins TRBV10-1 to TRBJ2-3; 13 bases map to TRBD2. The CDR3 totals 15 residues. The V and J ends lost 4 bases and 4 bases, in that order; junction bases with no gene match: 2. CDR1 is WNHNN and CDR2 is SYGVQD in the germline V gene (reference sequence). The CDR3 bases are TGCGCCAGCAGTGCCGGGACTAGCGGGGCAGATACGCAGTATTTT. Its translation: CASSAGTSGADTQYF.

The chain recombines TRBV6-2 or TRBV6-3 with TRBJ2-7; D perhaps matches TRBD2 (6 bases). Germline loops: CDR1 MNHEY, CDR2 SVGEGT. Trimming removed 2 bases at V and 0 bases at J, with 14 bases between. CDR3 length equals 16 residues. The CDR3 bases are TGTGCCAGCAGTTACGGGTGGAGGGCACCCTCCTACGAGCAGTACTTC. Translated: CASSYGWRAPSYEQYF.

The J gene is TRBJ2-6, the V gene TRBV2; 7 bases map to TRBD1. Per germline, CDR1 SNHLY and CDR2 FYNNEI. The CDR3 runs 17 residues. The V gene end was trimmed by 4 bases and the J gene end by 0 bases; junction bases not matched to a gene: 6. CDR3: CASSGDRGLSGANVLTF. As DNA, the CDR3 is TGTGCCAGCAGTGGGGACAGAGGCCTCTCTGGGGCCAACGTCCTGACTTTC.

The chain is built from TRBV12-3 or TRBV12-4 and TRBJ2-7; D possibly corresponds to TRBD2 (5 bases). V was clipped by 3 bases and J by 6 bases, with 12 bases between them. The CDR3 extends over 13 amino acids. CDR3 sequence: CASSFTRSAEQYF. Here the CDR3 DNA reads TGTGCCAGCAGTTTTACTAGGTCGGCCGAGCAGTACTTC.

The chain combines TRBV3-1 (or the pseudogene TRBV3-2) with TRBJ1-6, with 8 bases identical to TRBD1. The ends lost 7 bases at V and 7 bases at J; junction bases unmatched: 9. Germline CDR1 and CDR2: LGHDT and YNNKEL (reference sequence). The CDR3 is 15 amino acids. CDR3 loop: CASNVQGARNSPLHF. CDR3 in DNA: TGTGCCAGCAACGTGCAGGGGGCCAGGAATTCACCCCTCCACTTT.

The chain links TRBV7-2 to TRBJ2-7, with a tentative D call TRBD1 (5 bases). Germline V gives CDR1 SGHTA, CDR2 FQGNSA. CDR3 length equals 15 residues. The V gene lost 5 bases and the J gene lost 5 bases, with 19 bases spanning the gap. CDR3 residues: CASSRNPGSVNEQYF. CDR3 sequence (DNA): TGTGCCAGCAGCCGGAACCCAGGGTCTGTAAACGAGCAGTACTTC. The full variable domain, rest sourced from reference TRBV7-2 and TRBJ2-7, is GAGVSQSPSNKVTEKGKDVELRCDPISGHTALYWYRQSLGQGLEFLIYFQGNSAPDKSGLPSDRFSAERTGGSVSTLTIQRTQQEDSAVYLCASSRNPGSVNEQYFGPGTRLTVT.

V and J are TRBV10-3 and TRBJ2-4; TRBD2 matches at 7 bases. V was pared by 2 bases and J by 7 bases, with 8 bases of the junction left unmatched. The CDR3 totals 15 residues. Germline CDR1 reads ENHRY; CDR2 reads SYGVKD. CDR3 residues: CAISEVGGAGNIQYF. CDR3 DNA: TGTGCCATCAGTGAGGTGGGAGGGGCCGGGAACATTCAGTACTTC.